A single sample gave rise to the 4 T cell receptor beta chains below, sequenced in a study of human T cells and chemical hapten exposure. Time point specified: patch test 2, 6 weeks after DPC sensitization. As to treatment: therapeutic diphenylcyclopropenone sensitization with weekly scalp DPC. TCRdb reprocessed the RACE reads via MiXCR and lists one record per CDR3 protein. The data hold about 84,000 distinct CDR3 sequences, with 10% observed a single time. The specimen comprised whole blood, sampled in connection with sensitization to the hapten diphenylcyclopropenone (DPC). Receptors were obtained from a woman aged 45-65 years with alopecia areata. Some clones in this sample may be carry-over from other donors' samples.

This clonotype was seen many times. The rearrangement joins TRBV5-4 to TRBJ2-2, with 10 bases fitting TRBD1. The CDR3 totals 15 residues. The V gene end was trimmed by 4 bases and the J gene end by 7 bases; junction bases not matched to a gene: 7. Germline V gene lookup returns CDR1 SGHNT and CDR2 YYREEE (reference sequence). CDR3 nucleotide sequence: TGTGCCAGCAGCGGATTGACAGGGGGCGGCGGGGAGCTGTTTTTT. Residues: CASSGLTGGGGELFF.

This clonotype has a count of ten or more. The chain couples TRBV20-1 to TRBJ2-2, with TRBD2 matching 16 bases. Looked up from germline, CDR1 is DFQATT and CDR2 is SNEGSKA (reference sequence). This CDR3 contains 18 residues. Losses at the gene ends were 6 bases for V and 6 bases for J; bases not matched to a gene: 13. The CDR3 here is CSANPGTSGRAAPGELFF. The CDR3 coding sequence is TGCAGTGCGAATCCCGGGACTAGCGGGAGGGCAGCGCCCGGGGAGCTGTTTTTT.

This clonotype has more than one count but fewer than ten. The chain links TRBV6-5 to TRBJ2-3, with 11 bases matching TRBD2. V lost 0 bases and J lost 6; bases outside the gene matches: 5. This CDR3 contains 16 residues. Germline V lookup: CDR1 MNHEY, CDR2 SVGAGI. CDR3 residues: CASSYSASGRWDTQYF. The CDR3 DNA reads as TGTGCCAGCAGTTACTCAGCTAGCGGGAGGTGGGATACGCAGTATTTT.

This clonotype showed up just a few times. The chain has TRBV20-1 and TRBJ2-4; 7 bases are shared with TRBD1. J gave up 6 bases and V 0 bases, and 17 bases lay outside the gene matches. CDR3 length: 18 residues. Germline CDR1 and CDR2: DFQATT and SNEGSKA (reference sequence). The CDR3 DNA reads as TGCAGTGCTAGAGATCTTCGAACGCAGGGACAGAAAGGAAACATTCAGTACTTC. Translating gives CSARDLRTQGQKGNIQYF.